This T cell receptor (beta chain) was identified during a study of siplizumab effects on memory and regulatory T cells. The repertoire was sequenced with immunoSEQ multiplex PCR; TCRdb's copy has only in-frame clones and lacks some. Among about 110,000 clones listed, about 92% were seen once. Broader study findings: Under siplizumab, alloreactive sequences traced to unstimulated CD4+ memory cells were significantly reduced. Memory cells seemed less diverse than naive T cells, which also seemed major contributors to the alloresponse. Researchers did not confirm the suppressive function of proliferating Tregs from siplizumab cultures. The Treg-derived share of mappable alloreactive CD4+ clones averaged roughly 70% with siplizumab and approximately 28% in controls.

Unmatched junction bases numbered 2, after V lost 4 bases and J lost 3 bases. This CDR3 region has 13 residues. CDR1 KGHSH and CDR2 LQKENI come from the germline V gene. Of note for this clone: Its target is unknown.

The sequenced material came from CD4+ T cells sorted from blood. The receptor comes from a human donor in good health. The rearrangement uses TRBV18 and TRBJ2-5, with 7 bases identical to TRBD1. CDR3 DNA sequence: TGTGCCAGCTCACGAGGGACAGAAGAGACCCAGTACTTC. This gives the protein CASSRGTEETQYF.